Each of the 22 T cell receptor beta chains below was sequenced from the same sample in a study of a mutant IDH1 vaccine in newly diagnosed glioma. Time point indicated: week 23, last vaccination. It was 300 ug of mutant IDH1 20-mer peptide that made up each vaccine dose, given with topical imiquimod. Their antigens remain unidentified. Some clones are missing from TCRdb's copy, which holds only in-frame ones; the method was immunoSEQ multiplex PCR. The sample has around 76,000 clones; around 85% are singletons. Sequences were derived from PBMCs, sampled from a glioma patient whose treatment included an IDH1 peptide vaccine. The source is a woman aged 50 to 60 with glioma.

The rearrangement links TRBV7-9 to TRBJ1-2; D is ambiguous. Germline CDR1 is SEHNR and CDR2 is FQNEAQ (reference sequence). Between the trimmed V and J ends, which lost 6 bases and 3 bases, there was a span of 11 bases. The CDR3 consists of 13 residues. CDR3 in amino acids: CASSPRVDYGYTF. The CDR3 DNA reads TGTGCCAGCAGTCCAAGGGTAGACTATGGCTACACCTTC.

Regarding this clone: Other DNA sequences in the same sample also yield this CDR3. This sequence joins TRBV5-1 and TRBJ2-5; no clear D. The germline gives CDR1 SGHRS, CDR2 YFSETQ. V lost 2 bases, J lost 1 base, and 6 bases lay in between. This CDR3 region has 13 residues. This CDR3 is CASSLRAQETQYF. CDR3 coding DNA: TGCGCCAGCAGCTTAAGGGCCCAAGAGACCCAGTACTTC.

The rearrangement uses TRBV6-5 and TRBJ1-1, with D maybe TRBD1 (5 bases). V gave up 7 bases and J gave up 4 bases, with 16 bases separating them. The length of the CDR3 is 14 residues. Germline-derived CDR1 and CDR2 are MNHEY and SVGAGI. The CDR3 is CASTKISGGTEAFF. The CDR3 nucleotides read TGTGCCAGCACCAAAATTTCCGGGGGCACTGAAGCTTTCTTT.

V usage is TRBV27 and J usage is TRBJ2-1; 9 bases are shared with TRBD1. Looked up from germline, CDR1 is MNHEY and CDR2 is SMNVEV (reference sequence). Unmatched junction bases numbered 12, after V lost 10 bases and J lost 8 bases. The CDR3 covers 14 residues. The CDR3: CAIKRDRDVYEQFF. The CDR3 DNA follows: TGTGCCATCAAAAGGGACAGGGATGTTTATGAGCAGTTCTTC.

The rearrangement uses TRBV11-2 and TRBJ1-4; D ambiguous. Trimming pared 5 bases from V and 0 bases from J, leaving 16 bases between. Germline CDR1 SGHAT, CDR2 FQNNGV. This CDR3 has 17 amino acids. The CDR3 region is CASSHLGGRTTNEKLFF. The CDR3, as DNA: TGTGCCAGCAGCCACCTCGGCGGCCGTACAACTAATGAAAAACTGTTTTTT.

The J gene is TRBJ1-3, the V gene TRBV30; D not resolved. The CDR3 sequence is 12 residues long. V lost 2 bases, J lost 8 bases, and 10 bases lay in between. CDR1 GTSNPN and CDR2 SVGIG come from the germline V gene (reference sequence). This CDR3 is CAWSPYGDTIYF. The CDR3 bases are TGTGCCTGGAGTCCCTACGGGGACACCATATATTTT.

The rearrangement uses TRBV7-9 and TRBJ2-1; TRBD1 matches at 8 bases. Trimming took 5 bases from V and 10 from J; bases not matched to a gene: 13. Germline V gene lookup returns CDR1 SEHNR and CDR2 FQNEAQ (reference sequence). The CDR3 is 15 amino acids. The CDR3 loop reads CASSVGTGLGQEQFF. CDR3 bases: TGTGCCAGCAGCGTCGGGACAGGCCTCGGACAAGAGCAGTTCTTC.

This clone came up a few times. The chain has TRBV7-9 and TRBJ2-5; D is possibly TRBD1 (5 bases). CDR1 and CDR2 from the germline V gene are SEHNR and FQNEAQ (reference sequence). The V end was cut by 6 bases, the J end by 4 bases, with 15 bases between. The CDR3 is 14 amino acids. The DNA for the CDR3 is TGTGCCAGCAGGAAGCAGGGTGAGGCAGAGACCCAGTACTTC. This codes for CASRKQGEAETQYF.

The genes are TRBV5-1 and TRBJ2-2; the match to TRBD2 covers 14 bases. Per germline, CDR1 SGHRS and CDR2 YFSETQ. This CDR3 is built from 16 residues. J lost 4 bases, V lost 4 bases, and 3 bases had no gene match. The DNA of the CDR3 is TGCGCCAGCAGCGGAGGGACTAGCGGGGGCACCGGGGAGCTGTTTTTT. It is translated as CASSGGTSGGTGELFF.

The J gene is TRBJ2-1, the V gene TRBV10-1; D might be TRBD2 (5 bases). The V and J ends lost 0 bases and 0 bases respectively, with 9 bases between them. CDR1 is WNHNN, CDR2 SYGVQD, per germline (reference sequence). CDR3 length: 16 residues. This CDR3 reads CASSESERASYNEQFF. Here the CDR3 DNA reads TGCGCCAGCAGTGAGTCGGAGAGGGCCTCCTACAATGAGCAGTTCTTC.

The J gene is TRBJ2-7, the V gene TRBV7-2, with D perhaps TRBD1 (6 bases). CDR1 is SGHTA, CDR2 FQGNSA, per germline. The CDR3 covers 15 residues. Trimming removed 0 bases at V and 0 bases at J, with 9 bases between. DNA of the CDR3: TGTGCCAGCAGCTTAGCTACAGGGAGCTCCTACGAGCAGTACTTC. Residues: CASSLATGSSYEQYF.

This sequence joins TRBV5-1 and TRBJ2-2; D call uncertain. This CDR3 comprises 15 residues. V was cut by 4 bases and J by 0 bases, with 10 bases left in between. From germline, CDR1 is SGHRS and CDR2 YFSETQ. CDR3 in amino acids: CASSARVANTGELFF. The CDR3 DNA reads TGCGCCAGCAGCGCCCGGGTCGCGAACACCGGGGAGCTGTTTTTT.

The genes are TRBV11-3 and TRBJ2-1, with 7 nucleotides matching TRBD2. Germline V gene lookup returns CDR1 SGHNT and CDR2 YENEEA. The CDR3 spans 13 residues. The V segment lost 3 bases and the J segment 5 bases; nucleotides outside the gene matches: 1. DNA of the CDR3: TGTGCCAGCAGCTTCGGGGGGAACAATGAGCAGTTCTTC. Translating gives CASSFGGNNEQFF.

The chain employs TRBV29-1 and TRBJ2-7; no reliable D call. Trimming left V 4 bases short and J 0 bases short, with 13 bases between. This CDR3 has 14 amino acids. Germline CDR1 is SQVTM and CDR2 is ANQGSEA. The DNA for the CDR3 is TGCAGCGTTGTCGCGCCTTGGAACTCCTACGAGCAGTACTTC. Its protein product is CSVVAPWNSYEQYF.

The chain has TRBV5-4 and TRBJ2-1, with unresolved D. The germline V gene has CDR1 SGHNT and CDR2 YYREEE (reference sequence). V dropped 1 base and J dropped 0 bases, with 8 bases sitting between them. The CDR3 spans 15 residues. The DNA for the CDR3 is TGTGCCAGCAGCTTGCGTTACTACTCCTACAATGAGCAGTTCTTC. Translation gives CASSLRYYSYNEQFF. The whole variable domain, remainder taken from reference TRBV5-4 and TRBJ2-1, is ETGVTQSPTHLIKTRGQQVTLRCSSQSGHNTVSWYQQALGQGPQFIFQYYREEENGRGNFPPRFSGLQFPNYSSELNVNALELDDSALYLCASSLRYYSYNEQFFGPGTRLTVL.

Only one count was recorded for this clone. The chain links TRBV28 to TRBJ2-7; 11 nucleotides line up with TRBD1. The V and J ends lost 4 bases and 2 bases, in that order; junction bases with no gene match: 4. The CDR3 length is 15 residues. The germline gives CDR1 MDHEN, CDR2 SYDVKM. For the CDR3, the DNA is TGTGCCAGCAGTTCACCGGGACAGGGGGCCTACGAGCAGTACTTC. Translating it yields CASSSPGQGAYEQYF. Full variable domain (rest looked up from reference TRBV28 and TRBJ2-7): DVKVTQSSRYLVKRTGEKVFLECVQDMDHENMFWYRQDPGLGLRLIYFSYDVKMKEKGDIPEGYSVSREKKERFSLILESASTNQTSMYLCASSSPGQGAYEQYFGPGTRLTVT.

The chain uses TRBV6-5 and TRBJ2-5, with D tentatively TRBD1 (6 bases). The end of the DNA is better explained by TRBJ2-7, so the J call may be wrong. CDR3 length: 14 residues. CDR1 and CDR2 (germline): MNHEY, SVGAGI. This chain's CDR3 is CASSRTAGTYEQYF. The DNA for the CDR3 is TGTGCCAGCAGCCGGACAGCCGGCACCTACGAGCAGTACTTC.

This rearrangement joins TRBV14 to TRBJ2-2; D not certain. Germline lookup yields CDR1 SGHDN and CDR2 FVKESK. The CDR3 is 15 residues long. V gave up 3 bases and J gave up 6 bases, with 14 bases separating them. As DNA, the CDR3 is TGTGCCAGCAGCCAGCTGACCTCCATTGCCGGGGAGCTGTTTTTT. Translation gives CASSQLTSIAGELFF.

This sequence joins TRBV5-8 and TRBJ2-3; no reliable D call. Trimming removed 1 base at V and 2 bases at J, with 8 bases between. Germline V gene lookup returns CDR1 SGHTS and CDR2 YDEGEE. This CDR3 has 14 residues. The CDR3 DNA reads as TGTGCCAGCAGCTTGCAGGCGTTCACAGATACGCAGTATTTT. This gives the protein CASSLQAFTDTQYF.

This clone was observed a handful of times. The V gene is TRBV7-6, the J gene TRBJ1-4; D is undetermined. V was pared by 1 base and J by 6 bases, with 12 bases between. Germline V gene lookup returns CDR1 SGHVS and CDR2 FNYEAQ. The CDR3 is 15 amino acids. CDR3 amino acids: CASSLEIASDEKLFF. CDR3 bases: TGTGCCAGCAGCTTAGAAATAGCATCCGATGAAAAACTGTTTTTT.

V is TRBV6-1 and J is TRBJ2-2; D gene ambiguous. Trimming cost V 6 bases and J 4 bases, with 9 bases left between them. The germline gives CDR1 MNHNS, CDR2 SASEGT. The CDR3 is made up of 13 amino acids. CDR3 bases: TGTGCCAGCAGATCCCCGGGCACCGGGGAGCTGTTTTTT. This sequence encodes CASRSPGTGELFF.

The chain combines TRBV7-3 with TRBJ1-4; maybe TRBD1 (6 bases). CDR1 and CDR2 (germline): SGHTA, FQGTGA. The CDR3 consists of 13 residues. V was clipped by 5 bases and J by 4 bases, with 8 bases between them. The DNA of the CDR3 is TGTGCCAGCAGCCGGACAGTTAATGAAAAACTGTTTTTT. The encoded protein is CASSRTVNEKLFF.